Shown below are 22 T cell receptor beta chains from a single sample sequenced in a study of T-cell reconstitution after alpha-beta-depleted transplantation in children. Unique molecular identifiers were used in preparing the TCRbeta library. TCRdb re-called the PCR reads with MiXCR, one entry per CDR3 protein. There are about 980,000 distinct CDR3 sequences in the sample; about 31% occur only once, and about 28% lies in the top ten. Here the sequenced sample was PBMCs, mostly from graft donor cells, taken 360 days after TCRalphabeta/CD19-depleted stem cell transplant. The source is a boy younger than two who had a stem cell transplant for SCID, so the T cells may come from the graft donor.

The chain is built from TRBV6-2 or TRBV6-3 and TRBJ2-7, with TRBD1 identical over 9 bases. Trimming cost V 2 bases and J 9 bases; bases outside gene matches: 5. Germline lookup yields CDR1 MNHEY and CDR2 SVGEGT. The CDR3 loop spans 13 amino acids. Here the CDR3 reads CASSYGPGQGQYF. CDR3 coding DNA: TGTGCCAGCAGTTACGGTCCGGGACAGGGGCAGTACTTC.

This clonotype was detected only a few times. This rearrangement joins TRBV5-1 to TRBJ2-2; no clear D gene. This CDR3 contains 18 residues. Germline CDR1 SGHRS, CDR2 YFSETQ. Trimming pared 7 bases from V and 0 bases from J, leaving 22 bases between. CDR3 amino acids: CASHERHSIAANTGELFF. CDR3 DNA: TGCGCCAGCCACGAGAGGCATTCGATCGCGGCGAACACCGGGGAGCTGTTTTTT.

This clonotype was recorded a few times. The rearrangement uses TRBV7-2 and TRBJ2-3; no clear D. Trimming stripped 8 bases from V and 2 bases from J, with 14 bases between. The V gene's germline CDR1 is SGHTA and CDR2 FQGNSA. This CDR3 is built from 14 residues. The CDR3 nucleotides are TGTGCCAGCGTGGCTGGAAGGGCCACAGATACGCAGTATTTT. Translated: CASVAGRATDTQYF.

The chain combines TRBV20-1 with TRBJ2-5, with D perhaps matching TRBD2 (5 bases). CDR1 is DFQATT, CDR2 SNEGSKA, per germline (reference sequence). V was cut by 3 bases and J by 1 base, with 24 bases left in between. The CDR3 covers 18 residues. CDR3 nucleotides: TGCAGTGCTAGCCGCAGGATCGGACTCTCACAGAGCCAAGAGACCCAGTACTTC. Translation: CSASRRIGLSQSQETQYF.

This clonotype has more than one count but fewer than ten. The rearrangement links TRBV7-2 to TRBJ2-3, with 8 nucleotides matching TRBD2. Germline lookup yields CDR1 SGHTA and CDR2 FQGNSA. The CDR3 is 15 amino acids. Trimming at V came to 1 base and at J to 4 bases, leaving 4 bases not matched to a gene. CDR3 amino acids: CASSLVGGGSDTQYF. The DNA for the CDR3 is TGTGCCAGCAGCTTAGTGGGCGGGGGGTCAGATACGCAGTATTTT.

This clonotype came up a few times. The V and J genes are TRBV10-1 and TRBJ2-1; D possibly corresponds to TRBD1 (6 bases). This CDR3 region has 13 residues. Per the germline V gene, CDR1 is WNHNN and CDR2 is SYGVQD (reference sequence). Trimming shortened V by 6 bases and J by 2 bases, and 8 bases separated the two germline ends. The CDR3 nucleotides read TGCGCCAGCAGCGGGACACCCTACAATGAGCAGTTCTTC. Its translation is CASSGTPYNEQFF.

This rearrangement joins TRBV20-1 to TRBJ2-2; D ambiguous. V lost 3 bases and J 0 bases, leaving 2 bases between the germline ends. CDR3 length: 12 residues. Germline V gene data show CDR1 as DFQATT and CDR2 as SNEGSKA (reference sequence). This chain's CDR3 is CSASPNTGELFF. CDR3 coding DNA: TGCAGTGCTAGCCCGAACACCGGGGAGCTGTTTTTT.

The chain employs TRBV28 and TRBJ2-5, with D perhaps matching TRBD1 or TRBD2 (5 bases each). The CDR3 runs 14 residues. Trimming stripped 7 bases from V and 3 bases from J, with 15 bases between. In germline, CDR1 is MDHEN, CDR2 SYDVKM. The CDR3 sequence: CASKSGRGKETQYF. As DNA, the CDR3 is TGTGCCAGCAAGTCGGGACGGGGAAAAGAGACCCAGTACTTC.

The chain has TRBV6-1 and TRBJ2-3; perhaps TRBD2 as D (6 bases). This CDR3 is built from 14 residues. Germline V gene lookup returns CDR1 MNHNS and CDR2 SASEGT. Deletions cut 7 bases from V and 2 bases from J, with 13 bases between. CDR3 nucleotides: TGTGCCAGCATCCCGGGACTCTTCACAGATACGCAGTATTTT. Its translation: CASIPGLFTDTQYF.

Many counts were recorded for this clonotype. The rearrangement uses TRBV20-1 and TRBJ1-3; TRBD1 is a possible D gene (5 bases). The CDR3 runs 13 residues. V lost 6 bases and J lost 2, with 11 bases in between. The germline CDR1 and CDR2 sequences are DFQATT and SNEGSKA (reference sequence). In DNA form, the CDR3 reads TGCAGTGCCCAGGGAGCGGCTGGAAACACCATATATTTT. It specifies CSAQGAAGNTIYF.

This clonotype was seen only a few times. This chain joins TRBV7-2 and TRBJ1-1; a weak D match, TRBD1 (5 bases). CDR1 and CDR2 (germline): SGHTA, FQGNSA. The ends were cut back, 4 bases at V and 4 bases at J, with 10 bases in the middle. The CDR3 sequence is 13 residues long. In nucleotides, the CDR3 is TGTGCCAGCAGCTCCGGGACGATCACTGAAGCTTTCTTT. Translation gives CASSSGTITEAFF.

This clonotype has a count of ten or more. This rearrangement joins TRBV3-1 to TRBJ2-3, with 12 bases aligning to TRBD2. V dropped 3 bases and J dropped 7; count of bases not matched to a gene: 5. The CDR3 length is 15 residues. CDR1 and CDR2 (germline): LGHDT, YNNKEL (reference sequence). The CDR3 bases are TGTGCCAGCAGCCACAGACTAGCGGGGGTAAATACGCAGTATTTT. It encodes CASSHRLAGVNTQYF.

The chain has TRBV15 and TRBJ2-5; no definite D call. The CDR3 length is 14 residues. Germline CDR1 and CDR2: LNHNV and YYDKDF (reference sequence). Trimming removed 5 bases at V and 2 bases at J, with 12 bases between. DNA for the CDR3: TGTGCCACCAGCTTCCGCCACTATCAAGAGACCCAGTACTTC. It yields the protein CATSFRHYQETQYF.

V is TRBV5-5 and J is TRBJ2-7, with a tentative D call TRBD2 (6 bases). CDR3 length equals 16 residues. V gave up 1 base and J gave up 2 bases, with 16 bases separating them. CDR1 and CDR2 (germline): SGHKS, YYEKEE (reference sequence). The CDR3 loop reads CASSLFGGGTTYEQYF. CDR3 DNA sequence: TGTGCCAGCAGCTTGTTCGGTGGCGGGACGACCTACGAGCAGTACTTC. The entire variable domain, with the rest obtained from reference TRBV5-5 and TRBJ2-7, is as follows: DAGVTQSPTHLIKTRGQQVTLRCSPISGHKSVSWYQQVLGQGPQFIFQYYEKEERGRGNFPDRFSARQFPNYSSELNVNALLLGDSALYLCASSLFGGGTTYEQYFGPGTRLTVT.

This clonotype was found a few times. The J gene is TRBJ1-1, the V gene TRBV10-2; D gene ambiguous. CDR1 WSHSY and CDR2 SAAADI come from the germline V gene. Trimming left V 7 bases short and J 3 bases short, with 21 bases between. The CDR3 loop spans 16 amino acids. The chain's CDR3 is CASNGPPTDGDTEAFF. DNA for the CDR3: TGCGCCAGCAACGGTCCCCCGACGGACGGAGACACTGAAGCTTTCTTT.

The table lists this clonotype with a few counts. The chain employs TRBV10-3 and TRBJ2-7; D ambiguous. Trimming shortened V by 3 bases and J by 1 base, and 13 bases separated the two germline ends. The CDR3 is 15 residues long. Germline loops: CDR1 ENHRY, CDR2 SYGVKD. CDR3 protein: CAISDNKAGSYEQYF. CDR3 nucleotides: TGTGCCATCAGTGATAATAAGGCAGGTTCCTACGAGCAGTACTTC.

This clonotype was found a few times. The gene calls are TRBV28 and TRBJ2-4; D gene uncertain. The CDR3 consists of 15 residues. Germline loops: CDR1 MDHEN, CDR2 SYDVKM. Trimming stripped 3 bases from V and 0 bases from J, with 9 bases between. CDR3 DNA sequence: TGTGCCAGCAGTTTGGGGTTGCGAGCCAAAAACATTCAGTACTTC. Translating it yields CASSLGLRAKNIQYF.

The chain links TRBV20-1 to TRBJ2-3; weak D call: TRBD1 (5 bases). V was clipped by 0 bases and J by 2 bases, with 12 bases between them. The germline V gene has CDR1 DFQATT and CDR2 SNEGSKA (reference sequence). This CDR3 is built from 15 residues. The CDR3 sequence: CSARESGHSTDTQYF. CDR3 in DNA: TGCAGTGCTAGAGAATCAGGACATTCCACAGATACGCAGTATTTT.

This clonotype was picked up many times. This chain joins TRBV27 and TRBJ2-2; D remains ambiguous. From germline, CDR1 is MNHEY and CDR2 SMNVEV (reference sequence). V lost 4 bases to trimming and J lost 2 bases, with 5 bases between them. The CDR3 is made up of 13 amino acids. Written as DNA, the CDR3 is TGTGCCAGCAGTTCTGTAAACACCGGGGAGCTGTTTTTT. It specifies CASSSVNTGELFF.

V gene TRBV4-1 combines with J gene TRBJ2-3, with 9 bases matching TRBD1. The CDR3 sequence is 16 residues long. The germline CDR1 and CDR2 sequences are MGHRA and YSYEKL. V gave up 6 bases and J gave up 3 bases; unmatched junction bases: 10. In DNA, the CDR3 is TGCGCCAGCAGTCTCTCCGGGACAGGGAGGACAGATACGCAGTATTTT. Translation gives CASSLSGTGRTDTQYF.

V is TRBV20-1 and J is TRBJ2-2; D not certain. V gave up 3 bases and J gave up 4 bases, with 12 bases separating them. CDR3 length equals 14 residues. Germline values: CDR1 DFQATT, CDR2 SNEGSKA (reference sequence). CDR3 loop: CSARGPAPTGELFF. CDR3 in DNA: TGCAGTGCTAGGGGTCCAGCACCCACCGGGGAGCTGTTTTTT.

The V and J genes are TRBV7-2 and TRBJ2-1; D unclear. V was pared by 1 base and J by 13 bases, with 14 bases between. This CDR3 has 13 residues. The germline CDR1 and CDR2 sequences are SGHTA and FQGNSA. The CDR3 reads CASSLGPTIPQFF. The DNA of the CDR3 is TGTGCCAGCAGCTTAGGGCCGACAATTCCTCAGTTCTTC.